This TCR beta chain was profiled in a study of shared clonotypes between healthy human individuals. Across the whole study: Each donor had three CD4 naive, three CD4 memory, two CD8 naive and one CD8 memory plate.

Deep level was the assay's run setting. Some clones are missing from TCRdb's copy, which holds only in-frame ones; the method was immunoSEQ multiplex PCR. The sample shows around 1.9 million clones, 85% to 95% of them seen only once. This CDR3 comprises 16 residues. Naive CD8 cells were CD45RO-negative, positively selected for CCR7, excluding terminally differentiated effector memory CD45RA+ cells. Sample: naive CD8+ T cells from PBMCs. This chain links TRBV21-1 with TRBJ2-7; the table names TRBD2, a call not compared with the DNA. TRBV21-1 is flagged as a pseudogene. This receptor was obtained from a man between 18 and 35 years old in good health. Some clones in this sample may be carry-over from other donors' samples. Here the CDR3 DNA reads TGTGCCAGCAGCCCTAAGACTAGCGGGAAGGCGTACGAGCAGTACTTC. Protein sequence: CASSPKTSGKAYEQYF.